Shown below are 25 T cell receptor beta chains from a single sample sequenced in a study of shared clonotypes between healthy human individuals. The protocol was immunoSEQ multiplex PCR, while the TCRdb copy is restricted to in-frame clones and leaves out a portion. The sample comprises under 600,000 clones, 97% of which are singletons, and around 0.057% rests with the top ten. Material: naive CD4+ T cells sorted from blood. Subset meaning: CD45RA+ positively selected. The receptors were gathered from a woman in her 30s in good health.

The V call is TRBV2, the J call TRBJ2-7; D is tentatively TRBD1 or TRBD2 (5 bases each). V lost 4 bases, J lost 2 bases, and 12 bases lay in between. The CDR3 length is 14 residues. The V gene's germline CDR1 is SNHLY and CDR2 FYNNEI. As DNA, the CDR3 is TGTGCCAGCAGTGCGGGACGGGCGCCCTACGAGCAGTACTTC. The encoded protein is CASSAGRAPYEQYF.

The CDR3 bases are TGTGCCAGCAGTGGCCTGACTAGCGGGAGGGCCTACAATGAGCAGTTCTTC. The encoded protein is CASSGLTSGRAYNEQFF. The chain uses TRBV2 and TRBJ2-1; TRBD2 matches 14 bases. CDR1 SNHLY and CDR2 FYNNEI come from the germline V gene. V shed 4 bases and J 2 bases; nucleotides not matched to a gene: 4. The CDR3 runs 17 residues. The full variable domain, with the rest looked up from reference TRBV2 and TRBJ2-1, is EPEVTQTPSHQVTQMGQEVILRCVPISNHLYFYWYRQILGQKVEFLVSFYNNEISEKSEIFDDQFSVERPDGSNFTLKIRSTKLEDSAMYFCASSGLTSGRAYNEQFFGPGTRLTVL.

The chain employs TRBV28 and TRBJ1-5, with D tentatively TRBD1 (6 bases). In germline, CDR1 is MDHEN, CDR2 SYDVKM. The CDR3 length is 15 residues. With 7 bases removed from V and 8 bases from J, the gap between germline ends came to 21 bases. The CDR3 region has the DNA TGTGCCAGCATCACCGGGGGGGCCCTTGTTAAGCCCCAGCATTTT. It yields the protein CASITGGALVKPQHF.

The chain carries TRBV6-5 and TRBJ2-2, with D possibly matching TRBD2 (6 bases). Germline assignment: CDR1 MNHEY and CDR2 SVGAGI. The CDR3 length is 16 residues. V was shortened by 2 bases and J by 6 bases, with 16 bases between the two germline ends. The CDR3 spells CASSYGGFGDSGELFF. In nucleotides, the CDR3 is TGTGCCAGCAGTTACGGAGGGTTCGGGGACTCCGGGGAGCTGTTTTTT.

This rearrangement joins TRBV28 to TRBJ2-3; unclear D gene. The germline gives CDR1 MDHEN, CDR2 SYDVKM. The ends were cut back, 8 bases at V and 0 bases at J, with 15 bases in the middle. The CDR3 loop spans 15 amino acids. The CDR3: CASHFSSASTDTQYF. As DNA, the CDR3 is TGTGCCAGCCATTTTAGTTCAGCAAGCACAGATACGCAGTATTTT. Full variable domain (missing parts from reference TRBV28 and TRBJ2-3): DVKVTQSSRYLVKRTGEKVFLECVQDMDHENMFWYRQDPGLGLRLIYFSYDVKMKEKGDIPEGYSVSREKKERFSLILESASTNQTSMYLCASHFSSASTDTQYFGPGTRLTVL.

This sequence joins TRBV2 and TRBJ2-7; no clear D. CDR1 SNHLY and CDR2 FYNNEI come from the germline V gene. V lost 7 bases and J 5 bases, leaving 3 bases between the germline ends. The CDR3 is made up of 9 amino acids. The CDR3 coding sequence is TGTGCCAGCAACCACGAGCAGTACTTC. Its translation: CASNHEQYF.

This clone was found once. The chain carries TRBV7-2 and TRBJ2-5; D gene ambiguous. Germline V gene sequence: CDR1 SGHTA, CDR2 FQGNSA. The CDR3 consists of 15 residues. V was pared by 2 bases and J by 1 base, with 11 bases between. Here the CDR3 DNA reads TGTGCCAGCAGCTTACTGTACGCCAGCCAAGAGACCCAGTACTTC. This encodes CASSLLYASQETQYF.

To note about this clone: Other DNA sequences of this sample code for an identical CDR3. The chain couples TRBV5-1 to TRBJ2-5; 7 bases agree with TRBD1. Germline loops: CDR1 SGHRS, CDR2 YFSETQ. Trimming at V came to 3 bases and at J to 1 base, leaving 3 bases not matched to a gene. This CDR3 is built from 14 residues. The CDR3 loop is CASSSGTVQETQYF. The CDR3 region has the DNA TGCGCCAGCAGCTCCGGGACAGTCCAAGAGACCCAGTACTTC.

The V and J genes are TRBV19 and TRBJ2-5; the match to TRBD1 covers 12 bases. Germline values: CDR1 LNHDA, CDR2 SQIVND (reference sequence). The CDR3 spans 13 residues. V was pared by 8 bases and J by 4 bases, with 2 bases of the junction left unmatched. The CDR3 is CASGTGGRETQYF. The CDR3 region has the DNA TGTGCCAGTGGGACAGGGGGCCGAGAGACCCAGTACTTC.

This clone appeared a single time. V is TRBV2 and J is TRBJ2-7; D possibly corresponds to TRBD1 (6 bases). Germline V gene lookup returns CDR1 SNHLY and CDR2 FYNNEI. The germline V and J ends were trimmed by 2 bases and 4 bases, with 15 bases remaining between them. The CDR3 runs to 15 residues. The CDR3: CASSEWGPQGYEQYF. The CDR3 DNA reads as TGTGCCAGCAGTGAATGGGGCCCTCAGGGGTACGAGCAGTACTTC.

The chain uses TRBV5-1 and TRBJ1-2; D perhaps matches TRBD1 (5 bases). Between the trimmed V and J ends, which lost 0 bases and 8 bases, there was a span of 17 bases. Germline CDR1 and CDR2: SGHRS and YFSETQ. This CDR3 spans 15 amino acids. In DNA form, the CDR3 reads TGCGCCAGCAGCTTGGACTTTGGGGGGAAGCCCGGCTACACCTTC. It yields the protein CASSLDFGGKPGYTF. Full variable domain (remainder filled in from reference TRBV5-1 and TRBJ1-2): KAGVTQTPRYLIKTRGQQVTLSCSPISGHRSVSWYQQTPGQGLQFLFEYFSETQRNKGNFPGRFSGRQFSNSRSEMNVSTLELGDSALYLCASSLDFGGKPGYTFGSGTRLTVV.

This clone was seen just once. J is TRBJ1-2 and V is TRBV19; D is perhaps TRBD1 (6 bases). The germline gives CDR1 LNHDA, CDR2 SQIVND (reference sequence). V was clipped by 2 bases and J by 3 bases, with 13 bases between them. This CDR3 has 15 residues. Here the CDR3 reads CASSILPGADYGYTF. The CDR3 DNA sequence: TGTGCCAGTAGTATACTTCCGGGGGCGGACTATGGCTACACCTTC.

This chain joins TRBV7-2 and TRBJ1-1, with D possibly matching TRBD1 (6 bases). V dropped 3 bases and J dropped 1 base, with 9 bases sitting between them. The CDR3 totals 14 residues. Germline V gene sequence: CDR1 SGHTA, CDR2 FQGNSA. The CDR3 loop reads CASSLGHSNTEAFF. The CDR3 coding sequence is TGTGCCAGCAGCTTGGGACATTCGAACACTGAAGCTTTCTTT.

This rearrangement joins TRBV18 to TRBJ2-7, with 8 bases lining up with TRBD1. The CDR3 spans 15 residues. Trimming cost V 3 bases and J 3 bases; bases outside gene matches: 7. Per the germline V gene, CDR1 is KGHSH and CDR2 is LQKENI. CDR3 sequence: CASSPPDRGDYEQYF. The CDR3 DNA sequence: TGTGCCAGCTCACCTCCAGACAGGGGTGACTACGAGCAGTACTTC. The full variable domain, in which reference TRBV18 and TRBJ2-7 provide the parts outside the CDR3, is NAGVMQNPRHLVRRRGQEARLRCSPMKGHSHVYWYRQLPEEGLKFMVYLQKENIIDESGMPKERFSAEFPKEGPSILRIQQVVRGDSAAYFCASSPPDRGDYEQYFGPGTRLTVT.

The V call is TRBV7-3, the J call TRBJ2-5; TRBD2 might be the D (6 bases). V lost 4 bases and J 2 bases, leaving 11 bases between the germline ends. The germline gives CDR1 SGHTA, CDR2 FQGTGA. The CDR3 sequence is 14 residues long. The CDR3 nucleotides are TGTGCCAGCAGCTCCGGGAGCGAGCAAGAGACCCAGTACTTC. Translation gives CASSSGSEQETQYF.

This chain connects TRBV7-6 to TRBJ2-5; 8 bases map to TRBD2. The assigned J gene may be wrong: the sequence end matches TRBJ2-7 better. CDR1 and CDR2 (germline): SGHVS, FNYEAQ. This CDR3 is built from 15 residues. CDR3 sequence reads: CASSRLAGPAYEQYF. The CDR3, as DNA: TGTGCCAGCAGCAGGTTAGCGGGGCCTGCCTACGAGCAGTACTTC.

This clone was found once. The V gene is TRBV27, the J gene TRBJ1-1, with 7 positions matching TRBD1. CDR3 length equals 13 residues. The J segment lost 4 bases and the V segment lost 5 bases, leaving 4 bases of the junction unmatched. Germline-derived CDR1 and CDR2 are MNHEY and SMNVEV (reference sequence). The DNA for the CDR3 is TGTGCCAGCAGTCCCACAGGGGCCACTGAAGCTTTCTTT. Residues: CASSPTGATEAFF.

The chain combines TRBV9 with TRBJ2-1, with D possibly called TRBD1 or TRBD2 (5 bases each). Between the trimmed V and J ends, which lost 3 bases and 0 bases, there was a span of 13 bases. This CDR3 comprises 16 residues. CDR1 is SGDLS and CDR2 is YYNGEE in the germline V gene. CDR3 residues: CASSGRGTSSYNEQFF. In DNA, the CDR3 is TGTGCCAGCAGCGGTCGTGGGACGAGCTCCTACAATGAGCAGTTCTTC.

This rearrangement joins TRBV4-1 to TRBJ2-1; D might be TRBD2 (5 bases). V shed 4 bases and J shed 9 bases, with 19 bases lying between them. Germline loops: CDR1 MGHRA, CDR2 YSYEKL. The CDR3 has 15 amino acids. The chain's CDR3 is CASSPGPFWAGEQFF. In DNA form, the CDR3 reads TGCGCCAGCAGCCCCGGGCCTTTTTGGGCGGGTGAGCAGTTCTTC.

J is TRBJ2-3 and V is TRBV6-1, with D perhaps TRBD2 (5 bases). CDR1 is MNHNS and CDR2 is SASEGT in the germline V gene. The CDR3 runs to 16 residues. V shed 1 base and J shed 1 base, with 12 bases lying between them. DNA of the CDR3: TGTGCCAGCAGTGAAGAGCAGAGGGAAGGCACAGATACGCAGTATTTT. It encodes CASSEEQREGTDTQYF.

The rearrangement links TRBV7-2 to TRBJ2-1, with D perhaps given as TRBD1 or TRBD2 (5 bases each). V lost 5 bases, J lost 3 bases, and 14 bases lay in between. Germline V CDR1 and CDR2: SGHTA, FQGNSA. This CDR3 contains 15 residues. The CDR3 here is CASSLTRDLYNEQFF. As DNA, the CDR3 is TGTGCCAGCAGCCTGACCCGGGACCTCTACAATGAGCAGTTCTTC.

This chain links TRBV6-5 with TRBJ2-1, with unresolved D. The germline V gene encodes CDR1 MNHEY and CDR2 SVGAGI. The CDR3 extends over 11 amino acids. V was pared by 0 bases and J by 16 bases, with 10 bases between. CDR3 bases: TGTGCCAGCAGTTACTCGGGGTTATTTTTCTTC. It encodes CASSYSGLFFF.

This clone was recorded only once. The V call is TRBV2, the J call TRBJ2-7; 7 positions agree with TRBD1. Per germline, CDR1 SNHLY and CDR2 FYNNEI. CDR3 size: 14 residues. V shed 6 bases, J shed 2 bases, and the junction held 7 bases outside the gene matches. The CDR3 here is CASRAGTAPYEQYF. As DNA, the CDR3 is TGTGCCAGCAGGGCCGGGACAGCCCCCTACGAGCAGTACTTC.

The rearrangement uses TRBV6-6 and TRBJ1-3; D is unresolved. The V end was cut by 7 bases, the J end by 0 bases, with 7 bases between. Germline lookup yields CDR1 MNHNY and CDR2 SVGAGI (reference sequence). This CDR3 is 13 amino acids long. The CDR3 DNA reads as TGTGCCAGCACGATGAACTCTGGAAACACCATATATTTT. This sequence encodes CASTMNSGNTIYF.

Worth noting for this clone: The same CDR3 can be traced to other DNA sequences in this sample. The chain uses TRBV28 and TRBJ1-1; D not certain. The germline V gene has CDR1 MDHEN and CDR2 SYDVKM. The CDR3 has 12 amino acids. V shed 3 bases and J shed 5 bases, with 7 bases lying between them. The CDR3 loop is CASSLRYTEAFF. The CDR3 region has the DNA TGTGCCAGCAGTTTGAGATATACTGAAGCTTTCTTT.